These 24 T cell receptor beta chains came from one sample sequenced in a study of T-cell reconstitution after alpha-beta-depleted transplantation in children. Using unique molecular identifiers, the investigators prepared the TCRbeta library. TCRdb re-derived calls from the PCR reads in MiXCR, one entry per CDR3 protein. The sample includes a few hundred thousand distinct CDR3 sequences, about 40% of them seen just once. Source: PBMCs, taken before TCRalphabeta/CD19-depleted stem cell transplant. The receptors come from a girl aged 2-10 years with aplastic anemia, due to receive a stem cell transplant.

V usage is TRBV5-1 and J usage is TRBJ1-1; D is unresolved. The CDR3 is 13 amino acids. Trimming shortened V by 0 bases and J by 3 bases, and 6 bases separated the two germline ends. Germline loops: CDR1 SGHRS, CDR2 YFSETQ. The DNA for the CDR3 is TGCGCCAGCAGCTTGGTGACGGACACTGAAGCTTTCTTT. Protein product: CASSLVTDTEAFF.

The count of this clonotype is one. This sequence joins TRBV28 and TRBJ2-5; 11 bases line up with TRBD2. CDR3 length equals 16 residues. The V and J ends lost 1 base and 5 bases, in that order; junction bases with no gene match: 6. Germline CDR1 and CDR2: MDHEN and SYDVKM. CDR3 sequence: CASSLLLAGDRETQYF. In DNA, the CDR3 is TGTGCCAGCAGTTTATTACTAGCGGGAGACCGGGAGACCCAGTACTTC.

The chain is built from TRBV4-1 and TRBJ2-6; 7 bases match TRBD2. This CDR3 spans 18 amino acids. After removal of 0 bases from V and 1 base from J, the junction contained 6 bases not matched to a gene. CDR1 is MGHRA and CDR2 is YSYEKL in the germline V gene. This CDR3 is CASSQDQERGSGANVLTF. DNA for the CDR3: TGCGCCAGCAGCCAAGATCAAGAGCGGGGTTCTGGGGCCAACGTCCTGACTTTC.

This clonotype was counted many times. The chain links TRBV18 to TRBJ2-7; a possible D gene is TRBD1 (5 bases). The germline CDR1 and CDR2 sequences are KGHSH and LQKENI. V lost 6 bases and J lost 4, with 13 bases in between. CDR3 length: 13 residues. The CDR3 region is CASSSKQGYEQYF. CDR3 DNA: TGTGCCAGCTCTTCTAAGCAGGGATACGAGCAGTACTTC.

This clonotype was counted between two and nine times. V and J are TRBV4-1 and TRBJ1-6; tentative D call: TRBD1 (5 bases). CDR1 is MGHRA and CDR2 is YSYEKL in the germline V gene. V was cut by 4 bases and J by 9 bases, with 13 bases left in between. This CDR3 region has 14 residues. The CDR3 nucleotides read TGCGCCAGCAGCCGGCAGGGTGGAAGTTCACCCCTCCACTTT. Residues: CASSRQGGSSPLHF.

This clonotype was picked up one time. This chain links TRBV5-5 with TRBJ2-7; TRBD2 matches at 10 bases. Germline CDR1 reads SGHKS; CDR2 reads YYEKEE (reference sequence). CDR3 length: 14 residues. Trimming removed 5 bases from V and 7 bases from J; junction bases left unmatched: 9. The chain's CDR3 is CASRGGLAATEQYF. The CDR3 region has the DNA TGTGCCAGCAGGGGCGGACTAGCGGCTACAGAGCAGTACTTC.

The chain is built from TRBV19 and TRBJ2-1; 15 bases fit TRBD2. Germline loops: CDR1 LNHDA, CDR2 SQIVND (reference sequence). CDR3 length equals 19 residues. V gave up 3 bases and J gave up 7 bases; unmatched junction bases: 13. The CDR3 sequence is CASSMVGTSGRLTPNEQFF. DNA of the CDR3: TGTGCCAGTAGTATGGTCGGGACTAGCGGGAGGCTAACCCCAAATGAGCAGTTCTTC.

This clonotype was picked up one time. V usage is TRBV14 and J usage is TRBJ1-2; no clear D gene. Germline CDR1 and CDR2: SGHDN and FVKESK. The CDR3 is made up of 13 amino acids. Trimming took 0 bases from V and 14 from J, leaving 16 bases between them. The CDR3 protein is CASSQDEVGQRTF. CDR3 nucleotide sequence: TGTGCCAGCAGCCAAGATGAAGTAGGGCAGCGGACCTTC. Based on the CDR3 plus reference TRBV14 and TRBJ1-2, the full variable domain is EAGVTQFPSHSVIEKGQTVTLRCDPISGHDNLYWYRRVMGKEIKFLLHFVKESKQDESGMPNNRFLAERTGGTYSTLKVQPAELEDSGVYFCASSQDEVGQRTFGSGTRLTVV.

The chain links TRBV20-1 to TRBJ2-7, with D tentatively TRBD2 (5 bases). The V gene's germline CDR1 is DFQATT and CDR2 SNEGSKA (reference sequence). CDR3 length equals 13 residues. Trimming took 6 bases from V and 7 from J, leaving 19 bases between them. Written as DNA, the CDR3 is TGCAGTGCCTCCGCGCCGGAGACGGGGGAGCAGTACTTC. It translates to CSASAPETGEQYF.

Points on this clonotype: One end of the junction is discordant with germline, which a read error may explain. This chain connects TRBV9 to TRBJ2-1, with no clear D. In germline, CDR1 is SGDLS, CDR2 YYNGEE. The length of the CDR3 is 12 residues. This CDR3 is CPSSADLNEQFF. The CDR3 DNA follows: TGTCCCAGCAGCGCAGACTTAAATGAGCAGTTCTTC.

The chain combines TRBV18 with TRBJ1-2, with a tentative D call TRBD1 (5 bases). Per germline, CDR1 KGHSH and CDR2 LQKENI. CDR3 length: 14 amino acids. Between the trimmed V and J ends, which lost 3 bases and 0 bases, there was a span of 8 bases. The CDR3 spells CASSPTDPNYGYTF. The DNA for the CDR3 is TGTGCCAGCTCACCGACAGATCCTAACTATGGCTACACCTTC.

This clonotype came up many times. The genes are TRBV2 and TRBJ2-5; 10 nucleotides line up with TRBD1. This CDR3 contains 16 residues. J was trimmed by 3 bases and V by 6 bases; bases with no gene match: 10. Looked up from germline, CDR1 is SNHLY and CDR2 is FYNNEI. Here the CDR3 reads CASSVPGQGTEETQYF. The CDR3 region has the DNA TGTGCCAGCAGCGTCCCGGGACAGGGGACTGAAGAGACCCAGTACTTC. The complete variable domain, with remaining parts taken from reference TRBV2 and TRBJ2-5, reads EPEVTQTPSHQVTQMGQEVILRCVPISNHLYFYWYRQILGQKVEFLVSFYNNEISEKSEIFDDQFSVERPDGSNFTLKIRSTKLEDSAMYFCASSVPGQGTEETQYFGPGTRLLVL.

This clonotype was seen repeatedly, ten times or more. The chain joins TRBV7-9 to TRBJ2-7; 10 bases are a match to TRBD2. Germline lookup yields CDR1 SEHNR and CDR2 FQNEAQ (reference sequence). The length of the CDR3 is 15 residues. Trimming took 4 bases from V and 3 from J; bases not matched to a gene: 6. The DNA of the CDR3 is TGTGCCAGCAGCTCCCGGACTAGCGGATTCTACGAGCAGTACTTC. This translates into CASSSRTSGFYEQYF.

V usage is TRBV29-1 and J usage is TRBJ2-2; D possibly corresponds to TRBD2 (5 bases). The V gene lost 0 bases and the J gene lost 6 bases, with 20 bases spanning the gap. The length of the CDR3 is 17 residues. Germline CDR1 and CDR2: SQVTM and ANQGSEA. CDR3 in DNA: TGCAGCGTTGAAGAGCTGGCGACCCATGGGCGGGCCGGGGAGCTGTTTTTT. Translating it yields CSVEELATHGRAGELFF.

This clonotype was detected only a few times. The chain joins TRBV4-2 to TRBJ2-3, with TRBD2 matching 9 bases. This CDR3 contains 19 residues. Per the germline V gene, CDR1 is LGHNA and CDR2 is YNFKEQ. Germline trimming cut 7 bases from V and 3 bases from J; bases unmatched to any gene: 20. The CDR3 here is CASIPLYSGRGSWTDTQYF. The CDR3 DNA follows: TGTGCCAGCATCCCGTTGTATAGCGGGAGAGGGTCTTGGACAGATACGCAGTATTTT.

The chain links TRBV4-2 to TRBJ2-1, with D perhaps matching TRBD2 (5 bases). V was clipped by 8 bases and J by 8 bases, with 25 bases between them. CDR1 and CDR2 (germline): LGHNA, YNFKEQ. This CDR3 has 16 amino acids. The CDR3, as DNA: TGTGCCAGCGGCCCGGATCACGGGATACTCTCCCATGAGCAGTTCTTC. Encoded protein: CASGPDHGILSHEQFF.

This clonotype has only a few counts. The chain carries TRBV4-1 and TRBJ2-7, with no clear D. Deletions cut 4 bases from V and 0 bases from J, with 13 bases between. The CDR3 is made up of 15 amino acids. Germline CDR1 is MGHRA and CDR2 is YSYEKL. The CDR3 sequence is CASSLSEDGSYEQYF. For the CDR3, the DNA is TGCGCCAGCAGCCTCTCTGAGGACGGCTCCTACGAGCAGTACTTC.

This clonotype has a count of ten or more. The J gene is TRBJ1-4, the V gene TRBV2, with 7 bases identical to TRBD1. The trim removed 8 bases at V and 8 bases at J, leaving 2 bases unmatched. CDR3 length: 11 amino acids. CDR1 is SNHLY, CDR2 FYNNEI, per germline. The CDR3 loop is CASVTGEKLFF. CDR3 bases: TGTGCCAGCGTGACAGGGGAAAAACTGTTTTTT.

The chain employs TRBV7-2 and TRBJ2-4; 8 bases are a match to TRBD1. Germline loops: CDR1 SGHTA, CDR2 FQGNSA. With 1 base clipped from V and 11 bases from J, the junction kept 10 bases outside the gene matches. This CDR3 is built from 15 residues. The DNA of the CDR3 is TGTGCCAGCAGCTTAGGGACAGGGTTCCGATCCGTTCAGTACTTC. Translation: CASSLGTGFRSVQYF. Full variable domain (rest looked up from reference TRBV7-2 and TRBJ2-4): GAGVSQSPSNKVTEKGKDVELRCDPISGHTALYWYRQSLGQGLEFLIYFQGNSAPDKSGLPSDRFSAERTGGSVSTLTIQRTQQEDSAVYLCASSLGTGFRSVQYFGAGTRLSVL.

J is TRBJ2-1 and V is TRBV27, with 9 bases aligning to TRBD2. Germline assignment: CDR1 MNHEY and CDR2 SMNVEV (reference sequence). After removal of 8 bases from V and 7 bases from J, the junction contained 9 bases not matched to a gene. The CDR3 has 14 residues. DNA of the CDR3: TGTGCCAGCTCTTCGCGGGAGGGGTGGAATGAGCAGTTCTTC. It is translated as CASSSREGWNEQFF.

The chain has TRBV7-3 and TRBJ2-3, with 8 bases identical to TRBD2. Germline-derived CDR1 and CDR2 are SGHTA and FQGTGA. V trimming: 5 bases; J trimming: 8 bases; junction bases outside the gene matches: 12. CDR3 length: 15 residues. The CDR3 here is CASSLGAGDMGTQYF. DNA of the CDR3: TGTGCCAGCAGCCTGGGAGCGGGAGATATGGGTACGCAGTATTTT.

This chain uses TRBV5-1 with TRBJ2-1; 8 bases match TRBD2. The trim removed 4 bases at V and 7 bases at J, leaving 13 bases unmatched. The CDR3 extends over 16 amino acids. Germline lookup yields CDR1 SGHRS and CDR2 YFSETQ. The CDR3 coding sequence is TGCGCCAGCAGCCTCAACCACGGGGGGGCCGGGAATGAGCAGTTCTTC. Residues: CASSLNHGGAGNEQFF.

A word on this clonotype: A much larger clone sits a single nucleotide away, making a read error possible. The chain has TRBV27 and TRBJ2-3, with 14 bases lining up with TRBD2. The V gene's germline CDR1 is MNHEY and CDR2 SMNVEV (reference sequence). J was trimmed by 7 bases and V by 5 bases; bases with no gene match: 11. The CDR3 extends over 17 amino acids. This CDR3 is CASSLLTSGRGTNTQYF. The CDR3 bases are TGTGCCAGCAGTCTCCTGACTAGCGGGAGGGGAACAAATACGCAGTATTTT.

This clonotype has a count of ten or more. The chain is built from TRBV2 and TRBJ1-5; D remains unclear. The CDR3 has 12 amino acids. V dropped 1 base and J dropped 9 bases, with 7 bases sitting between them. Germline V gives CDR1 SNHLY, CDR2 FYNNEI. CDR3 region: CASSEGIRPQHF. For the CDR3, the DNA is TGTGCCAGCAGTGAAGGGATCCGGCCCCAGCATTTT.